What follows is one TCR beta chain and its context. The target antigen is unknown. This sample was included in a study of T cell responses to AZD1222 COVID-19 vaccine. Study-level points and caveats: The study found vaccine-associated CD4 TCRs spanning spike, dominant at 160-218 and 743-854.

The data were produced by immunoSEQ multiplex PCR, yet TCRdb's version contains in-frame clones alone and is incomplete. Here the sample spans 150,000 to 200,000 clones, about 91% being singletons. Germline CDR1 and CDR2: KGHDR and SFDVKD. This CDR3 is built from 14 residues. Trimming took 7 bases from V and 5 from J; bases not matched to a gene: 7. V and J are TRBV24-1 and TRBJ1-5; TRBD1 aligns across 7 bases. The TCR was taken from an adult who received the AZD1222 COVID-19 vaccine. The source material was peripheral blood, sampled 28 days after the second AZD1222 dose. Here the CDR3 DNA reads TGTGCCACCAGCCCCGGGACAGAGGATCAGCCCCAGCATTTT. Translating gives CATSPGTEDQPQHF.